The entry below gives a single T cell receptor beta chain sequence along with its context. The same CDR3 is also encoded by other DNA sequences in this sample. CDR3 length equals 13 residues. Germline assignment: CDR1 SGHDN and CDR2 FVKESK. Trimming removed 4 bases at V and 2 bases at J, with 8 bases between. This entry belongs to a study of blood T cell repertoires in COVID-19. Authors' data handling: Nucleated cell counts were estimated from reference gene primer amplification. Method: immunoSEQ multiplex PCR; TCRdb's copy keeps in-frame clones and lacks some. That table furnishes V, J and clone size, whereas the DNA furnished D and trimming. Among about 120,000 clones listed, 81% were seen once.

Sequencing was carried out using peripheral blood. This TCR came from a human donor in a cohort sampled during active COVID-19. This sequence joins TRBV14 and TRBJ2-5; D perhaps matches TRBD2 (5 bases). The CDR3 loop reads CASSRGQQETQYF. CDR3 nucleotide sequence: TGTGCCAGCAGCCGAGGGCAGCAAGAGACCCAGTACTTC.